This TCR beta chain was recovered during a study of cytomegalovirus exposure and HLA in healthy donors. Findings of the study overall: Usually a TCR sequence was rare, but some public TCRs were found in many donors. Cytomegalovirus status was reportedly diagnosed by the classifier with high sensitivity and specificity.

With regard to this clone: The antigen is undetermined.

This CDR3 region has 15 residues. Deletions cut 3 bases from V and 5 bases from J, with 16 bases between. The germline gives CDR1 MGHRA, CDR2 YSYEKL. Using immunoSEQ multiplex PCR, the repertoire was profiled, and TCRdb retains in-frame clones only, with some absent. The data hold tens of thousands of clones, with about 93% observed a single time. The chain carries TRBV4-1 and TRBJ2-5; the D is unclear. Sequenced input: PBMCs. The sequence was obtained from a woman under 30 in good health and CMV-seronegative. CDR3 coding DNA: TGCGCCAGCAGCCACCATAGTGCGGATGGGGAGACCCAGTACTTC. As protein: CASSHHSADGETQYF.